The rows below give T cell receptor beta chains drawn from one sample of a study of blood T cell repertoires in COVID-19. The repertoire was sequenced with immunoSEQ multiplex PCR; TCRdb's copy has only in-frame clones and lacks some. The sample holds 160,000 or so clones, 75% to 85% seen once. The sample taken for sequencing was PBMCs or T cells enriched from blood (not recorded which). These receptors all come from a man aged 50 to 60 who had recovered from COVID-19. CDR3s include the opening cysteine and the closing phenylalanine or tryptophan. Fields, in order: J gene, D gene, V gene, clone size, CDR3 protein, CDR3 DNA. D genes are given only for firm matches. Clone size is not always given. Where it is, it says once, few, many or a class for expanded clones.

TRBJ1-5 - TRBV7-9 - CASQPQGNQPQHF TGTGCCAGCCAGCCGCAGGGTAATCAGCCCCAGCATTTT
TRBJ2-3 - TRBV18 - CASSPGAGDTQYF TGTGCCAGCTCACCTGGGGCCGGGGATACGCAGTATTTT
TRBJ2-5 TRBD2 TRBV2 once CASSEASGGLETQYF TGTGCCAGCAGTGAAGCTAGCGGGGGGTTGGAGACCCAGTACTTC
TRBJ1-6 TRBD1 TRBV5-8 few CASSPRQGQNSPLHF TGTGCCAGCAGCCCCCGACAGGGGCAAAATTCACCCCTCCACTTT
TRBJ1-5 TRBD1 TRBV19 - CASIGDRAQPQHF TGTGCCAGTATAGGGGACAGGGCTCAGCCCCAGCATTTT
TRBJ1-1 - TRBV19 - CASRLNRGNTEAFF TGTGCCAGTAGACTGAATAGGGGGAACACTGAAGCTTTCTTT
TRBJ2-2 - TRBV2 - CASIGGNANTGELFF TGTGCCAGCATCGGAGGGAACGCGAACACCGGGGAGCTGTTTTTT
TRBJ1-4 - TRBV5-1 once CASSPLQGMGEKLFF TGCGCCAGCAGCCCCCTACAGGGCATGGGTGAAAAACTGTTTTTT
TRBJ1-5 TRBD1 TRBV30 - CAWRETGENQPQHF TGTGCCTGGAGGGAGACAGGGGAAAATCAGCCCCAGCATTTT
TRBJ1-1 TRBD1 TRBV27 - CASSLDRANTEAFF TGTGCCAGCAGTTTGGACAGGGCGAACACTGAAGCTTTCTTT
TRBJ2-1 TRBD1 TRBV12-3/TRBV12-4 - CASRSGTGVEQFF TGTGCCAGCAGGTCCGGGACAGGGGTTGAGCAGTTCTTC
TRBJ2-2 TRBD1 TRBV5-1 - CASRRSTGAKNTGELFF TGCGCCAGCAGAAGGTCGACAGGGGCGAAGAACACCGGGGAGCTGTTTTTT
TRBJ2-3 - TRBV14 - CASSQLTSSTDTQYF TGTGCCAGCAGCCAACTTACTAGCAGCACAGATACGCAGTATTTT
TRBJ2-2 TRBD2 TRBV5-4 - CASSSGGASTGELFF TGTGCCAGCAGCTCCGGGGGGGCCAGCACCGGGGAGCTGTTTTTT
TRBJ1-2 - TRBV5-1 - CASSFEGQGSPGYTF TGCGCCAGCAGCTTCGAGGGACAAGGGTCCCCTGGCTACACCTTC
TRBJ1-1 TRBD1 TRBV5-1 once CASSLDGQGNTEAFF TGCGCCAGCAGCCTTGATGGACAGGGGAACACTGAAGCTTTCTTT
TRBJ2-1 - TRBV5-1 - CASSLTTRDEQFF TGCGCCAGCAGCTTGACTACCCGGGATGAGCAGTTCTTC
TRBJ1-1 TRBD1 TRBV5-1 once CASGDRVNTEAFF TGCGCCAGCGGGGACAGGGTGAACACTGAAGCTTTCTTT
TRBJ2-7 TRBD1 TRBV7-8 - CASSHGTGSYEQYF TGTGCCAGCAGCCATGGGACAGGATCCTACGAGCAGTACTTC
TRBJ1-1 - TRBV10-1 once CASIRGFAEAFF TGCGCCAGCATACGGGGGTTTGCTGAAGCTTTCTTT
TRBJ2-7 TRBD1 TRBV29-1 - CSVEPRTGNYEQYF TGCAGCGTTGAACCTAGGACAGGGAACTACGAGCAGTACTTC
TRBJ1-3 - TRBV28 - CASSPTASGNTIYF TGTGCCAGCAGTCCGACAGCTTCTGGAAACACCATATATTTT
TRBJ1-6 - TRBV4-1 - CASSQVFGTGGSPLHF TGCGCCAGCAGCCAAGTCTTTGGCACTGGAGGTTCACCCCTCCACTTT
TRBJ2-7 - TRBV7-2 - CASSLYEQYF TGTGCCAGCAGCCTCTACGAGCAGTACTTC
TRBJ2-7 TRBD1 TRBV10-1 - CASSESRTGIYEQYF TGCGCCAGCAGTGAATCCCGGACAGGGATCTACGAGCAGTACTTC
TRBJ1-6 TRBD1 TRBV6-5 - CASSQQGVSPLHF TGTGCCAGCAGCCAGCAGGGGGTTTCACCCCTCCACTTT
TRBJ1-3 - TRBV5-8 - CASSLSAVKNTIYF TGTGCCAGCAGCTTGTCCGCAGTAAAAAACACCATATATTTT
TRBJ1-6 - TRBV12-2 - CASRFGSGHNNSPLHF TGTGCAAGTCGCTTTGGGTCCGGACATAATAATTCACCCCTCCACTTT
TRBJ2-5 TRBD2 TRBV24-1 - CATSDLPPAGGLETQYF TGTGCCACCAGTGATTTGCCCCCTGCGGGGGGGTTGGAGACCCAGTACTTC
TRBJ1-6 - TRBV19 - CASSKPQGRNSPLHF TGTGCCAGTAGTAAACCACAGGGAAGGAATTCACCCCTCCACTTT
TRBJ2-3 TRBD2 TRBV3-1/TRBV3-2 - CASSQRRTSGGHTDTQYF TGTGCCAGCAGCCAACGCCGGACTAGCGGGGGCCACACAGATACGCAGTATTTT
TRBJ2-3 - TRBV3-1/TRBV3-2 once CASSPFPSTDTQYF TGTGCCAGCAGCCCCTTCCCTAGCACAGATACGCAGTATTTT
TRBJ1-5 - TRBV28 few CASSPRGGYSNQPQHF TGTGCCAGCAGCCCTAGGGGGGGTTATAGCAATCAGCCCCAGCATTTT
TRBJ1-6 - TRBV4-2 - CASSQDRGRDSPLHF TGTGCCAGCAGCCAAGACAGGGGACGAGATTCACCCCTCCACTTT
TRBJ1-2 TRBD1 TRBV30 - CAWVWGTGKNYGYTF TGTGCCTGGGTCTGGGGGACAGGGAAAAACTATGGCTACACCTTC
TRBJ2-3 TRBD1 TRBV5-4 - CASSRGTGVEDTQYF TGTGCCAGCAGCCGGGGGACAGGGGTGGAGGATACGCAGTATTTT
TRBJ2-1 - TRBV9 - CASSVETRSSYNEQFF TGTGCCAGCAGCGTAGAGACCCGGAGCTCCTACAATGAGCAGTTCTTC
TRBJ2-3 TRBD2 TRBV3-1/TRBV3-2 few CASSQDLGLAGHTDTQYF TGTGCCAGCAGCCAAGATTTGGGACTAGCGGGACACACAGATACGCAGTATTTT
TRBJ2-3 TRBD2 TRBV29-1 - CSVGERGSVGTTGRYF TGCAGCGTTGGTGAGCGGGGGTCAGTAGGAACAACCGGGAGGTATTTT
TRBJ1-6 TRBD1 TRBV5-1 - CASSLEGVTGLIPLHF TGCGCCAGCAGCTTGGAAGGTGTGACAGGGCTAATACCCCTCCACTTT
TRBJ2-7 - TRBV6-6 many CASSPQDRGSYEQYF TGTGCCAGCAGTCCACAGGACAGAGGTTCCTACGAGCAGTACTTC
TRBJ1-1 - TRBV11-2 many CASSPQMNTEAFF TGTGCCAGCAGCCCACAGATGAACACTGAAGCTTTCTTT
TRBJ1-2 TRBD1 TRBV27 - CASRRLGDRGGSGYTF TGTGCCAGCAGACGACTTGGAGACAGGGGAGGATCTGGCTACACCTTC
TRBJ2-2 TRBD2 TRBV19 - CASSVGLAPGELFF TGTGCCAGTAGTGTAGGACTAGCGCCCGGGGAGCTGTTTTTT
TRBJ1-3 - TRBV5-1 - CASSRTAGNTIYF TGCGCCAGCAGCCGGACAGCTGGAAACACCATATATTTT
TRBJ1-3 - TRBV7-2 - CASSPGGQPGNTIYF TGTGCCAGCAGCCCGGGGGGCCAGCCGGGAAACACCATATATTTT
TRBJ1-2 TRBD1 TRBV3-1/TRBV3-2 once CASSQGGGDNYGYTF TGTGCCAGCAGCCAAGGAGGGGGCGATAACTATGGCTACACCTTC
TRBJ2-1 TRBD2 TRBV4-2 - CASSQDGSGGYNEQFF TGTGCCAGCAGCCAAGATGGGAGCGGGGGGTACAATGAGCAGTTCTTC
TRBJ2-7 TRBD2 TRBV15 - CATSSWGGEQYF TGTGCCACCAGCAGCTGGGGGGGAGAGCAGTACTTC